This TCR beta chain was sequenced during a study of breast tumors, draining lymph nodes, adjacent tissues. Study-wide results and limits: The data were judged consistent with most tumor T cells coming from lymph node and expanding in tumor. Tumors had less TCR diversity than lymph nodes, more than nontumor tissue.

TCRdb independently ran MiXCR on the multiplex PCR reads; one entry per CDR3 protein. The sample comprises about 270,000 distinct CDR3 sequences, about 33% of which are singletons, and 0.85% to 1.3% rests with the top ten. CDR3 length: 14 amino acids. Germline V gives CDR1 SQVTM, CDR2 ANQGSEA. Germline trimming cut 4 bases from V and 4 bases from J; bases unmatched to any gene: 5. In the case of this clonotype: Its antigen is unidentified.

Breast cancer patients provided tissue from their axillary draining lymph nodes. This receptor was taken from a female donor with breast cancer. Some clones in this sample may be carry-over from other donors' samples. The chain joins TRBV29-1 to TRBJ2-3; the match to TRBD2 covers 10 bases. The sequenced sample consisted of axillary lymph node tissue. The CDR3: CSVVLAGWADTQYF. The CDR3 region has the DNA TGCAGCGTTGTACTAGCGGGATGGGCAGATACGCAGTATTTT.